The 18 T cell receptor beta chains below come from one sample, sequenced in a study of cytomegalovirus exposure and HLA in healthy donors. The PCR used 60 Vbeta and 13 Jbeta primers. The assay was immunoSEQ multiplex PCR, and TCRdb's table has in-frame clones only and misses some. This table has 70,000 to 95,000 clones, roughly 80% appearing once. Sequencing input: PBMCs. These receptors were collected from a woman between 40 and 55 years old in good health and CMV-seropositive.

The chain combines TRBV5-4 with TRBJ2-3; 9 bases are a match to TRBD1. The CDR3 runs 14 residues. The V gene end was trimmed by 7 bases and the J gene end by 6 bases; junction bases not matched to a gene: 9. Germline V gives CDR1 SGHNT, CDR2 YYREEE (reference sequence). The CDR3 nucleotides are TGTGCCAGCTCTAAGGGGACAGGGATGGATACGCAGTATTTT. Its translation: CASSKGTGMDTQYF.

This chain joins TRBV7-3 and TRBJ1-1; possible D gene TRBD1, 6 bases. Germline V gene sequence: CDR1 SGHTA, CDR2 FQGTGA. The CDR3 sequence is 13 residues long. V was trimmed by 2 bases and J by 5 bases, leaving 9 bases between them. CDR3 nucleotide sequence: TGTGCCAGCAGCTTAGGACAGACTACTGAAGCTTTCTTT. This encodes CASSLGQTTEAFF.

The CDR3 loop is CASSYEMGGRAFF. CDR3 nucleotides: TGTGCCTCCTCCTATGAAATGGGGGGTCGAGCTTTCTTT. The V gene is TRBV6-4, the J gene TRBJ1-1; D might be TRBD1 (5 bases). The CDR3 is made up of 13 amino acids. CDR1 is MRHNA and CDR2 is SNTAGT in the germline V gene. V was shortened by 11 bases and J by 10 bases, with 23 bases between the two germline ends.

The chain is built from TRBV7-2 and TRBJ1-3, with D possibly matching TRBD1 (6 bases). There are 15 residues in the CDR3. The germline gives CDR1 SGHTA, CDR2 FQGNSA. V lost 10 bases to trimming and J lost 0 bases, with 16 bases between them. The CDR3 spells CAIETGRFSGNTIYF. The CDR3 DNA sequence: TGTGCCATCGAGACAGGACGCTTCTCTGGAAACACCATATATTTT.

This chain links TRBV7-2 with TRBJ2-2; the match to TRBD2 covers 9 bases. There are 15 residues in the CDR3. V lost 2 bases to trimming and J lost 7 bases; unmatched junction nucleotides: 5. The germline V gene has CDR1 SGHTA and CDR2 FQGNSA. CDR3 loop: CASSLLAGGLGELFF. In DNA form, the CDR3 reads TGTGCCAGCAGCTTACTGGCGGGGGGGCTCGGGGAGCTGTTTTTT. The full variable domain, rest sourced from reference TRBV7-2 and TRBJ2-2, is GAGVSQSPSNKVTEKGKDVELRCDPISGHTALYWYRQSLGQGLEFLIYFQGNSAPDKSGLPSDRFSAERTGGSVSTLTIQRTQQEDSAVYLCASSLLAGGLGELFFGEGSRLTVL.

The genes are TRBV28 and TRBJ2-7, with 11 bases fitting TRBD1. The J segment lost 1 base and the V segment lost 5 bases, leaving 7 bases of the junction unmatched. Germline V lookup: CDR1 MDHEN, CDR2 SYDVKM. The CDR3 is 16 amino acids. CDR3 sequence reads: CASSPWTGGVSYEQYF. The CDR3 DNA sequence: TGTGCCAGCAGTCCGTGGACAGGGGGCGTATCCTACGAGCAGTACTTC.

The genes are TRBV29-1 and TRBJ1-2, with TRBD1 identical over 9 bases. Germline assignment: CDR1 SQVTM and CDR2 ANQGSEA. The V gene end was trimmed by 6 bases and the J gene end by 5 bases; junction bases not matched to a gene: 13. There are 15 residues in the CDR3. DNA for the CDR3: TGCAGCGTCGAGTCCGGGACAGGGATCCTTTATGGCTACACCTTC. Translation: CSVESGTGILYGYTF. Supplemented by reference TRBV29-1 and TRBJ1-2, the full variable domain reads SAVISQKPSRDICQRGTSLTIQCQVDSQVTMMFWYRQQPGQSLTLIATANQGSEATYESGFVIDKFPISRPNLTFSTLTVSNMSPEDSSIYLCSVESGTGILYGYTFGSGTRLTVV.

The chain links TRBV4-2 to TRBJ1-1; weak D call: TRBD1 (6 bases). Trimming took 6 bases from V and 6 from J, leaving 14 bases between them. Germline CDR1 and CDR2: LGHNA and YNFKEQ. This CDR3 contains 13 residues. The CDR3 nucleotides are TGTGCCAGCAGGGACCTACAGGGCTCTGAAGCTTTCTTT. Translating gives CASRDLQGSEAFF.

This rearrangement joins TRBV18 to TRBJ1-4, with TRBD1 matching 7 bases. The length of the CDR3 is 13 residues. Trimming cost V 6 bases and J 7 bases; bases outside gene matches: 5. CDR1 is KGHSH and CDR2 is LQKENI in the germline V gene. The chain's CDR3 is CASSPGQTEKLFF. The CDR3 nucleotides are TGTGCCAGCTCCCCGGGACAGACTGAAAAACTGTTTTTT.

The chain links TRBV6-1 to TRBJ1-1; 7 bases fit TRBD1. After removal of 8 bases from V and 1 base from J, the junction contained 7 bases not matched to a gene. Looked up from germline, CDR1 is MNHNS and CDR2 is SASEGT. This CDR3 has 14 amino acids. The CDR3 sequence: CASERGRTNTEAFF. The CDR3 nucleotides are TGTGCCAGCGAGAGGGGGCGAACGAACACTGAAGCTTTCTTT.

The J gene is TRBJ2-7, the V gene TRBV7-2; a possible D gene is TRBD1 (5 bases). Germline V gives CDR1 SGHTA, CDR2 FQGNSA. V lost 4 bases, J lost 0 bases, and 13 bases lay in between. The length of the CDR3 is 15 residues. The CDR3 region has the DNA TGTGCCAGCAGCTCCGACAGCGAATTCTCCTACGAGCAGTACTTC. Encoded protein: CASSSDSEFSYEQYF.

The chain's CDR3 is CASAGQGSQPQHF. In nucleotides, the CDR3 is TGTGCCAGCGCGGGACAGGGGTCTCAGCCCCAGCATTTT. This sequence joins TRBV6-6 and TRBJ1-5; 10 nucleotides agree with TRBD1. The V gene's germline CDR1 is MNHNY and CDR2 SVGAGI (reference sequence). With 8 bases clipped from V and 6 bases from J, the junction kept 4 bases outside the gene matches. The CDR3 loop spans 13 amino acids.

The J gene is TRBJ2-1, the V gene TRBV27; 10 nucleotides match TRBD2. This CDR3 comprises 15 residues. Germline V gene sequence: CDR1 MNHEY, CDR2 SMNVEV (reference sequence). Germline trimming cut 9 bases from V and 7 bases from J; bases unmatched to any gene: 12. The CDR3 region is CARYSSGLAINEQFF. DNA of the CDR3: TGTGCCAGGTACTCATCGGGACTAGCGATAAATGAGCAGTTCTTC.

The chain joins TRBV19 to TRBJ2-6, with 8 bases matching TRBD1. Germline V gene lookup returns CDR1 LNHDA and CDR2 SQIVND (reference sequence). After removal of 4 bases from V and 4 bases from J, the junction contained 12 bases not matched to a gene. This CDR3 is built from 18 residues. The CDR3, as DNA: TGTGCCAGTAGTACCCCGGACAGGGTGGGTTCCGGGGCCAACGTCCTGACTTTC. Amino acids: CASSTPDRVGSGANVLTF. Drawing the rest from reference TRBV19 and TRBJ2-6, the complete variable domain is DGGITQSPKYLFRKEGQNVTLSCEQNLNHDAMYWYRQDPGQGLRLIYYSQIVNDFQKGDIAEGYSVSREKKESFPLTVTSAQKNPTAFYLCASSTPDRVGSGANVLTFGAGSRLTVL.

V is TRBV4-3 and J is TRBJ2-3, with 10 bases that match TRBD2. The CDR3 loop spans 19 amino acids. CDR1 is LGHNA and CDR2 is YSLEER in the germline V gene. V was pared by 1 base and J by 1 base, with 11 bases of the junction left unmatched. For the CDR3, the DNA is TGCGCCAGCAGCCAAGCTACTCCGGGACTAGCGTGGGGCACAGATACGCAGTATTTT. Translated: CASSQATPGLAWGTDTQYF.

This clone appeared a few times. The chain carries TRBV19 and TRBJ1-4; tentatively, D is TRBD1 (6 bases). V gave up 11 bases and J gave up 10 bases, with 23 bases separating them. CDR3 length: 14 residues. Germline CDR1 reads LNHDA; CDR2 reads SQIVND (reference sequence). CDR3 nucleotides: TGTGCCTCCCAGAGGTCCAGGGGCGAGTTAAAACTGTTTTTT. Translating gives CASQRSRGELKLFF.

This clone was observed a handful of times. The chain employs TRBV7-9 and TRBJ2-1; D is perhaps TRBD1 (5 bases). Germline-derived CDR1 and CDR2 are SEHNR and FQNEAQ (reference sequence). V was pared by 3 bases and J by 5 bases, with 14 bases between. This CDR3 contains 15 residues. CDR3 bases: TGTGCCAGCAGCTTCGGGCTGGGGCCCCACAATGAGCAGTTCTTC. Protein product: CASSFGLGPHNEQFF.

This clone was counted only a few times. The V and J genes are TRBV28 and TRBJ2-5; 9 bases are a match to TRBD1. Per the germline V gene, CDR1 is MDHEN and CDR2 is SYDVKM. This CDR3 spans 15 amino acids. Trimming removed 5 bases from V and 10 bases from J; junction bases left unmatched: 14. The CDR3: CASSPQQGATANQYF. CDR3 DNA: TGTGCCAGCAGTCCTCAACAGGGGGCGACGGCCAACCAGTACTTC.